This is a list of T cell receptor beta chains from one sample in a study of T-cell reconstitution after alpha-beta-depleted transplantation in children. TCRdb called the PCR reads again in MiXCR, with one record for every CDR3 protein. The table has fewer than 550,000 distinct CDR3 sequences, about an eighth seen once. The material sequenced was PBMCs, mostly from graft donor cells, taken 180 days after TCRalphabeta/CD19-depleted stem cell transplant. The receptors shown here come from a female patient aged 2 to 10 who had a stem cell transplant for aplastic anemia, so the T cells may come from the graft donor. Each CDR3 is given with its conserved first and last residue. Clone size is given for some rows only: seen once, a few or many times, or a class if the clone is expanded.

NA	TRBV15	TRBJ1-5	CATSRDTDRVGSNQPQHF
NA	TRBV2	TRBJ2-4	CASSTGQGASDIQYF
NA	TRBV28	TRBJ2-3	CASSLPDRATDTQYF
NA	TRBV29-1	TRBJ2-3	CSVEPDRDTDTQYF
few	TRBV7-2	TRBJ2-2	CASSSSGGAGELFF
NA	TRBV29-1	TRBJ2-5	CSVEERTSGGGTQYF
few	TRBV9	TRBJ2-2	CASSGVPRTGELFF
few	TRBV27	TRBJ2-2	CASSFFRVTGELFF
NA	TRBV9	TRBJ2-1	CASSPLTGGAYNEQFF
few	TRBV20-1	TRBJ2-1	CSAREPSGRDNEQFF
NA	TRBV2	TRBJ2-1	CASLPLGRERDEQFF
many	TRBV11-2	TRBJ2-7	CASSRDSPYEQYF
many	TRBV12-3/TRBV12-4	TRBJ2-5	CASSTSGSGETQYF
few	TRBV24-1	TRBJ2-1	CATSDYVGLADYNEQFF
few	TRBV13	TRBJ2-7	CASSVSQSGEQYF
many	TRBV12-3/TRBV12-4	TRBJ2-7	CASSFESPTYEQYF
many	TRBV20-1	TRBJ2-5	CSAPTSEETQYF
few	TRBV4-2	TRBJ2-2	CASSQQVWGTGELFF
NA	TRBV12-3/TRBV12-4	TRBJ2-5	CASSLAKGRLTQYF
few	TRBV5-1	TRBJ1-2	CASSLPGAGYGYTF
few	TRBV5-1	TRBJ1-6	CASSLGDSGGYSPLHF
many	TRBV28	TRBJ2-3	CASPPHRTGGISDTQYF
few	TRBV10-3	TRBJ1-5	CAISELPLGSNQPQHF
many	TRBV6-5	TRBJ1-5	CASSYPGGSNQPQHF
few	TRBV7-9	TRBJ2-2	CASSPTGTNTGELFF
many	TRBV12-3/TRBV12-4	TRBJ2-1	CASSLEGGPYNEQFF
NA	TRBV19	TRBJ2-1	CASRRLADYNEQFF
many	TRBV5-1	TRBJ2-1	CASSLNGRSSYNEQFF
NA	TRBV6-1	TRBJ2-1	CASSVSLAARVNSYNEQFF